One T cell receptor (beta chain) is described in this entry. This sample is part of a study of T-cell memory formation after mild COVID-19. TCRdb re-called the 5' RACE reads through MiXCR, storing one row per CDR3 protein. This sample yields a few hundred thousand distinct CDR3 sequences, of which roughly 21% are seen a single time; under 15% belongs to the top ten. Germline CDR1 KGHDR, CDR2 SFDVKD. V shed 4 bases and J shed 2 bases, with 6 bases lying between them. This CDR3 is built from 13 residues. The V and J genes are TRBV24-1 and TRBJ2-3, with D perhaps matching TRBD2 (5 bases). The TCR was taken from an adult woman who had mild COVID-19 (a few samples of this study predate the infection). Cell type and time point are not known. The sample consisted of PBMCs or a T cell subset sorted from them (not recorded which). CDR3 region: CATSERVTDTQYF. CDR3 nucleotides: TGTGCCACCAGTGAGAGGGTCACAGATACGCAGTATTTT.